A single T cell receptor beta chain is shown here with its context. This clone was recorded only once. Its antigen has not been determined. Base quality data are lacking; no much larger clone is found one base away. These data come from a study of shared clonotypes between healthy human individuals (dated by TCRdb to about 2020). Study-wide context: A couple of women and three men aged 18 to 49 years were included in the cohort. For each donor, CD4 naive and CD4 memory were each given three plates, CD8 naive was given two plates, and CD8 memory was given one plate. To estimate repertoire size and how much clonotype sharing occurs between individuals, the study deeply sequenced the blood TCR repertoires of several healthy adults. Libraries were prepared and TCR repertoires were sequenced by different laboratories using diverse techniques, in order to increase sequencing depth and limit assay-specific biases. Per donor, leukapheresis produced somewhere between about 0.9 and 10 billion PBMCs. Overall results and qualifications from the work: The small number of donors limited the genetic and exposure-history diversity represented. Across a handful of donors, roughly 5% of naive CD4, around 3.5% of naive CD8, approximately 2.5% of memory CD4, and about 0.4% of memory CD8 clonotypes were shared. Larger estimated clonotype richness was generally found for naive subsets than for memory subsets. Pairwise subsampling indicated that sequencing depth was expected to affect the degree of clonotype sharing among donors. Higher generation probabilities were observed for clonotypes shared by all four sorted-subset donors than for non-shared clonotypes. Sampling was restricted to blood, and TCR repertoires in tissue are likely to differ from TCR repertoires in blood. Rarefaction of sorted-subset datasets indicated incomplete sequencing despite the large sequencing depth.

For the CD8 naive samples, CD45RO-negative cells were positively selected for CCR7, yielding a CD45RA+CCR7+ population from which TemRA cells were excluded. Healthy HIV-negative adults with no recently reported acute infections or vaccinations were included as donors. Every donor was a Caucasian adult living in Nashville, Tennessee, USA. Blood was collected by leukapheresis, and PBMCs were isolated by Ficoll-Histopaque density gradient centrifugation and then cryopreserved in liquid nitrogen vapor phase. Analytical flow cytometry was used to check the purity and quantity of every magnetically sorted T cell population. From each sorted fraction, genomic DNA was isolated and quantified by UV absorbance on a Nanodrop 2000c. Using the deep immunoSEQ assay, multiplex PCR amplified TCR CDR3 regions from genomic DNA. Extracted genomic DNA from each cell subset was spread evenly across all wells of several immunoSEQ 96-well plates, with each plate serving as a replicate. Each replicate PCR for sorted subsets received around 0.2 ug genomic DNA, equal to tens of thousands of T cell genomes. The purified libraries were quantified using a Qubit 3.0 fluorometer, sized with a Bioanalyzer 2100, and then quantified again using the KAPA Library Quantification kit. Each immunoSEQ 96-well plate was sequenced on its own single-read 150-cycle Illumina NextSeq 550 flow cell. On the authors' methods: Because the immunoSEQ output included only junctional sequences and no quality scores, the filtering could not be the same as the filtering used for full-length reads. Sequences were annotated with PyIR, a Python wrapper for IgBLAST v1.9, and V/J genes and CDR3 were assigned using IMGT germline references. Reads with weak V/J assignments (E-value above 1e-6), missing CDR3, stop codons, out-of-frame junctions, or ambiguous translated residues were removed. V3J clonotypes were defined as sequences sharing an identical inferred V gene, J gene, and CDR3 amino acid sequence. Percentage overlap between repertoires was calculated by dividing the number of shared unique clonotypes by the size of the smaller repertoire. Repertoire richness was assessed with RTK rarefaction, the Chao1 estimator, and Recon v2.1 estimates of unobserved clonotypes. Generation probabilities were computed with OLGA for all TCRbeta clonotypes obtained by the gDNA method from several donors. TCRdb provides this immuneACCESS table in a form limited to in-frame rearrangements. Some clones are lacking; in checked studies, under half of them reflect an unresolved V gene, and why the rest are absent is not known. The D gene and trimming were derived from the DNA, and the V and J assignments and clone size from that table. This sample holds some 2,100,000 clones; about 93% were observed only once. 1.5% to 2% of the sample is in the top ten clones.

CDR1 MNHNY and CDR2 SVGAGI were looked up in the germline V gene (reference sequence). Trimming at the junction amounts to 5 bases on V and 4 bases on J, and the germline ends lie 15 bases apart. The CDR3 has 14 amino acids, counting the end cysteine and phenylalanine. Only CDR3 DNA remains: 42 bases, in frame from the first base. The sequence derives from a man aged 18 to 35 in good health. Some clones in this sample may be carry-over from other donors' samples. The chain is assembled from TRBV6-6 and TRBJ2-7; the D gene lacks a confident call. The sequenced sample consisted of naive CD8+ T cells from PBMCs. Reading the label with the study, this specimen's cell subset or site is: CD45RA+CCR7+. The CDR3 reads CASSGPEREYEQYF. The DNA sequence is given as TGTGCCAGCAGTGGCCCTGAAAGGGAATACGAGCAGTACTTC.